This TCR beta chain was profiled in a study of T-cell reconstitution after alpha-beta-depleted transplantation in children. The CDR3 is 14 amino acids. CDR1 and CDR2 from the germline V gene are ENHRY and SYGVKD. V was shortened by 3 bases and J by 5 bases, with 14 bases between the two germline ends. Construction of the TCRbeta library involved unique molecular identifiers. MiXCR, run by TCRdb on the PCR reads, gives a single entry per CDR3 protein. This table has more than 150,000 distinct CDR3 sequences, roughly 15% appearing once. This clonotype was recorded at least ten times. The V gene is TRBV10-3, the J gene TRBJ2-7, with a tentative D call TRBD2 (5 bases). The sequences come from PBMCs from the stem cell graft donor, collected from the stem cell graft. This TCR was sampled from a human donor who donated a stem cell graft to a child with acute lymphoblastic leukemia. The CDR3 DNA is TGTGCCATCAGTGAACGCACTAGTCTGAACGAGCAGTACTTC. Translating it yields CAISERTSLNEQYF.